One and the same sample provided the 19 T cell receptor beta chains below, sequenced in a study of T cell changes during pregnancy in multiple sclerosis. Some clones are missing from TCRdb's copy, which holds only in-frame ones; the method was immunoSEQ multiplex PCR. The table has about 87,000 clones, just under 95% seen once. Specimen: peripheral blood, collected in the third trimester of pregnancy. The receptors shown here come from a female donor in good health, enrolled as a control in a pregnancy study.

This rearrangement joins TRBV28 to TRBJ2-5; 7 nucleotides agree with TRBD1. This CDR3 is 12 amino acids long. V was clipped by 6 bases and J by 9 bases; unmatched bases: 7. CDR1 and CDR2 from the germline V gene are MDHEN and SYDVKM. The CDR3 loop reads CASSPPGQAQYF. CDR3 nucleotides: TGTGCCAGCAGCCCTCCCGGACAGGCCCAGTACTTC.

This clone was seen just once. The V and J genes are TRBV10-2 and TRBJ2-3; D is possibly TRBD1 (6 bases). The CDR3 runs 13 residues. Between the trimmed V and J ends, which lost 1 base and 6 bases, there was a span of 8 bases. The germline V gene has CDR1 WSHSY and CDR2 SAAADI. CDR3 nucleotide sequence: TGCGCCAGCAGTGAGTACAGGGCGGATACGCAGTATTTT. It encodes CASSEYRADTQYF.

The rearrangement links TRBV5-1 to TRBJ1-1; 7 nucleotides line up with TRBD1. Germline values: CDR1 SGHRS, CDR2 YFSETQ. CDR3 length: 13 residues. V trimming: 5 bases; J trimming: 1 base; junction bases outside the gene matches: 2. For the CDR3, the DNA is TGCGCCAGCAGAGAGGGGGCGAACACTGAAGCTTTCTTT. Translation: CASREGANTEAFF. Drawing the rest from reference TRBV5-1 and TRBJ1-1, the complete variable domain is KAGVTQTPRYLIKTRGQQVTLSCSPISGHRSVSWYQQTPGQGLQFLFEYFSETQRNKGNFPGRFSGRQFSNSRSEMNVSTLELGDSALYLCASREGANTEAFFGQGTRLTVV.

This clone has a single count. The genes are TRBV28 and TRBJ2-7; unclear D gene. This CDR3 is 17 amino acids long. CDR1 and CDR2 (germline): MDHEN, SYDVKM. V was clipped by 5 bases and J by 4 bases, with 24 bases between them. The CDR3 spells CASSREVKSFLTYEQYF. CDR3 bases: TGTGCCAGCAGTCGCGAGGTCAAATCCTTTTTAACTTACGAGCAGTACTTC.

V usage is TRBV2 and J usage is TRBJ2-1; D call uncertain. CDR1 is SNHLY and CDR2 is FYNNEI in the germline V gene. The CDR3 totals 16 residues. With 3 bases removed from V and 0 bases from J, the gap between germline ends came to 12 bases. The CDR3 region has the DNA TGTGCCAGCAGTGATCCCGGTACTCGCTCCTACAATGAGCAGTTCTTC. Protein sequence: CASSDPGTRSYNEQFF.

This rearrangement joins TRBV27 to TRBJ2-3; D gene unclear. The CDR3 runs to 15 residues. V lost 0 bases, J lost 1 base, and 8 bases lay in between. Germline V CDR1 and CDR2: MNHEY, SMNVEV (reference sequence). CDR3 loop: CASSLSAVGTDTQYF. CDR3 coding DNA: TGTGCCAGCAGTTTATCTGCGGTGGGCACAGATACGCAGTATTTT.

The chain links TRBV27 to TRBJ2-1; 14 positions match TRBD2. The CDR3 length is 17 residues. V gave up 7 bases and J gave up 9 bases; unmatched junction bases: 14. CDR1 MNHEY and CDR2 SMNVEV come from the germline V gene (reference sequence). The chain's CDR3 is CASNPSPGTSGRREQFF. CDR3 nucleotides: TGTGCCAGCAACCCGTCCCCCGGGACTAGCGGGAGACGTGAGCAGTTCTTC.

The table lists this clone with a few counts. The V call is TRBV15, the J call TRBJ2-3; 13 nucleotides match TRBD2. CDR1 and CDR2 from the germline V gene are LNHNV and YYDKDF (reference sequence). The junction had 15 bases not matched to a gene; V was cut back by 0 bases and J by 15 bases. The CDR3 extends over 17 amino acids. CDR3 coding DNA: TGTGCCACCAGCAGAGACCCTATCGGCACCGGGACTAGCGGGACATATTTT. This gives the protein CATSRDPIGTGTSGTYF. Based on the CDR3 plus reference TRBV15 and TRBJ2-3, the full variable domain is DAMVIQNPRYQVTQFGKPVTLSCSQTLNHNVMYWYQQKSSQAPKLLFHYYDKDFNNEADTPDNFQSRRPNTSFCFLDIRSPGLGDTAMYLCATSRDPIGTGTSGTYFGPGTRLTVL.

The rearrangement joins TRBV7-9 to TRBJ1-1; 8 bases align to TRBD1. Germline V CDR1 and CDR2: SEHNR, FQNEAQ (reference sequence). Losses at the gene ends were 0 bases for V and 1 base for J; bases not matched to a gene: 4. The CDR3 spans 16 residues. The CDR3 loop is CASSLATGTGNTEAFF. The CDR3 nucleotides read TGTGCCAGCAGCTTAGCCACCGGGACAGGGAACACTGAAGCTTTCTTT.

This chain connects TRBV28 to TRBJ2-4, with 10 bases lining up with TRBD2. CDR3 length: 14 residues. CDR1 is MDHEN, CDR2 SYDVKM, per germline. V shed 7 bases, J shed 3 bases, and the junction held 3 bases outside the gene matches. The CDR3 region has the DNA TGTGCCAGCACTGGGACTAGCGTCAAAAACATTCAGTACTTC. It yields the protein CASTGTSVKNIQYF.

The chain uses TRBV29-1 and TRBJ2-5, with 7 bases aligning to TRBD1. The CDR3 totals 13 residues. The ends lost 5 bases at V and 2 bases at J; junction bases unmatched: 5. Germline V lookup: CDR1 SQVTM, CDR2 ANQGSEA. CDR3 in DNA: TGCAGCGTTTCCACAGGGGTTCAAGAGACCCAGTACTTC. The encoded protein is CSVSTGVQETQYF. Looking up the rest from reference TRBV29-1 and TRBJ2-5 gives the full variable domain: SAVISQKPSRDICQRGTSLTIQCQVDSQVTMMFWYRQQPGQSLTLIATANQGSEATYESGFVIDKFPISRPNLTFSTLTVSNMSPEDSSIYLCSVSTGVQETQYFGPGTRLLVL.

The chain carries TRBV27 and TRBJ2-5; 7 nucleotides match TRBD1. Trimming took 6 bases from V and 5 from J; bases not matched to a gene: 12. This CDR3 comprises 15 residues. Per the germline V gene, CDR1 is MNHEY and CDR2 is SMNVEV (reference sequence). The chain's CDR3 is CASSPQTGLPETQYF. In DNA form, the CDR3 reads TGTGCCAGCAGCCCCCAGACAGGGTTGCCGGAGACCCAGTACTTC.

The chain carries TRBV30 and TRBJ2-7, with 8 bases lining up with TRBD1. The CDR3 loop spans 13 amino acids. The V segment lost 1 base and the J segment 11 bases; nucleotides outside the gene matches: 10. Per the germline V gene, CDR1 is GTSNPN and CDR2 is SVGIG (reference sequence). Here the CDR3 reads CAWSARQGWEEYF. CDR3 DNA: TGTGCCTGGAGTGCCCGACAGGGGTGGGAGGAGTACTTC.

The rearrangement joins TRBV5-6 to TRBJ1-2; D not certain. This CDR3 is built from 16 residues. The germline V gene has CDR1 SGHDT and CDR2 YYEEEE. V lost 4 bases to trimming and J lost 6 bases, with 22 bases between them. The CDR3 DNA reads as TGTGCCAGCAGCCCCCCGGGAGGATTCGAGAAAAATGGCTACACCTTC. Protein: CASSPPGGFEKNGYTF.

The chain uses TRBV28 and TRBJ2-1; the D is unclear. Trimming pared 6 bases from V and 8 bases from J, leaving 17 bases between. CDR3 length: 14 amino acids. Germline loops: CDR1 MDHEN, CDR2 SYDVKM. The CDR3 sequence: CASRRYLPGDEQFF. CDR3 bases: TGTGCCAGCAGGCGATATCTCCCCGGAGATGAGCAGTTCTTC.

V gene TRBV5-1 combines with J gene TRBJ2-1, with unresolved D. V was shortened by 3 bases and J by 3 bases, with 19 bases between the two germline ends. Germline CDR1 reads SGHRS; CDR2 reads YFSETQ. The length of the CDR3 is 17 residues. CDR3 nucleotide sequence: TGCGCCAGCAGCTCCCCAGCCGAGGAAGCCCTCTACAATGAGCAGTTCTTC. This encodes CASSSPAEEALYNEQFF.

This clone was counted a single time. This CDR3 reads CASSEAGAGGRREQYF. The CDR3 DNA is TGTGCCAGCAGTGAAGCGGGAGCGGGAGGGCGCCGCGAGCAGTACTTC. The rearrangement joins TRBV2 to TRBJ2-7, with 10 bases that match TRBD2. CDR1 and CDR2 from the germline V gene are SNHLY and FYNNEI. Trimming removed 0 bases from V and 6 bases from J; junction bases left unmatched: 8. The CDR3 has 16 residues.

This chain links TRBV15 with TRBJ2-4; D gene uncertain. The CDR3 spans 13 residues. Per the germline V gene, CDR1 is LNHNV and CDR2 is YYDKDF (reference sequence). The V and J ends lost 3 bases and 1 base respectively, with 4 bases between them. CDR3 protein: CATSRGAKNIQYF. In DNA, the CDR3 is TGTGCCACCAGCAGGGGCGCCAAAAACATTCAGTACTTC. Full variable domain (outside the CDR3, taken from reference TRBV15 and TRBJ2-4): DAMVIQNPRYQVTQFGKPVTLSCSQTLNHNVMYWYQQKSSQAPKLLFHYYDKDFNNEADTPDNFQSRRPNTSFCFLDIRSPGLGDTAMYLCATSRGAKNIQYFGAGTRLSVL.

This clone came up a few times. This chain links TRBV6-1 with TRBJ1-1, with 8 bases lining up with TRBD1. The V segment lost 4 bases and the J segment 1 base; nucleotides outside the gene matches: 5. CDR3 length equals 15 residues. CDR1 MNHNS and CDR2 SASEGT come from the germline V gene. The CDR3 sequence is CASSVTGTGNTEAFF. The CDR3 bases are TGTGCCAGCAGTGTTACCGGGACAGGGAACACTGAAGCTTTCTTT.